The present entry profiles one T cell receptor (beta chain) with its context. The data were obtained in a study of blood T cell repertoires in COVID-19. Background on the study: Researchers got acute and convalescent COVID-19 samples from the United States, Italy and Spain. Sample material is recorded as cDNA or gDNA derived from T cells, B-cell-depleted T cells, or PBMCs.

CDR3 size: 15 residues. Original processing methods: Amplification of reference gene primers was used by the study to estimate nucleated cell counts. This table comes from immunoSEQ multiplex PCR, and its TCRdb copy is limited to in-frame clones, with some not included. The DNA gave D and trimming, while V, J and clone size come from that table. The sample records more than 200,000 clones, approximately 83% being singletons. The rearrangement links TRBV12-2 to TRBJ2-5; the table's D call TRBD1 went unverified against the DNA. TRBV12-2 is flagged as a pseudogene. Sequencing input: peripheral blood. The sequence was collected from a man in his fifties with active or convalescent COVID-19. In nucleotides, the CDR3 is TGTGCAAGTCGCTTAGCAGGGACAAGCCAAGAGACCCAGTACTTC. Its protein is CASRLAGTSQETQYF.